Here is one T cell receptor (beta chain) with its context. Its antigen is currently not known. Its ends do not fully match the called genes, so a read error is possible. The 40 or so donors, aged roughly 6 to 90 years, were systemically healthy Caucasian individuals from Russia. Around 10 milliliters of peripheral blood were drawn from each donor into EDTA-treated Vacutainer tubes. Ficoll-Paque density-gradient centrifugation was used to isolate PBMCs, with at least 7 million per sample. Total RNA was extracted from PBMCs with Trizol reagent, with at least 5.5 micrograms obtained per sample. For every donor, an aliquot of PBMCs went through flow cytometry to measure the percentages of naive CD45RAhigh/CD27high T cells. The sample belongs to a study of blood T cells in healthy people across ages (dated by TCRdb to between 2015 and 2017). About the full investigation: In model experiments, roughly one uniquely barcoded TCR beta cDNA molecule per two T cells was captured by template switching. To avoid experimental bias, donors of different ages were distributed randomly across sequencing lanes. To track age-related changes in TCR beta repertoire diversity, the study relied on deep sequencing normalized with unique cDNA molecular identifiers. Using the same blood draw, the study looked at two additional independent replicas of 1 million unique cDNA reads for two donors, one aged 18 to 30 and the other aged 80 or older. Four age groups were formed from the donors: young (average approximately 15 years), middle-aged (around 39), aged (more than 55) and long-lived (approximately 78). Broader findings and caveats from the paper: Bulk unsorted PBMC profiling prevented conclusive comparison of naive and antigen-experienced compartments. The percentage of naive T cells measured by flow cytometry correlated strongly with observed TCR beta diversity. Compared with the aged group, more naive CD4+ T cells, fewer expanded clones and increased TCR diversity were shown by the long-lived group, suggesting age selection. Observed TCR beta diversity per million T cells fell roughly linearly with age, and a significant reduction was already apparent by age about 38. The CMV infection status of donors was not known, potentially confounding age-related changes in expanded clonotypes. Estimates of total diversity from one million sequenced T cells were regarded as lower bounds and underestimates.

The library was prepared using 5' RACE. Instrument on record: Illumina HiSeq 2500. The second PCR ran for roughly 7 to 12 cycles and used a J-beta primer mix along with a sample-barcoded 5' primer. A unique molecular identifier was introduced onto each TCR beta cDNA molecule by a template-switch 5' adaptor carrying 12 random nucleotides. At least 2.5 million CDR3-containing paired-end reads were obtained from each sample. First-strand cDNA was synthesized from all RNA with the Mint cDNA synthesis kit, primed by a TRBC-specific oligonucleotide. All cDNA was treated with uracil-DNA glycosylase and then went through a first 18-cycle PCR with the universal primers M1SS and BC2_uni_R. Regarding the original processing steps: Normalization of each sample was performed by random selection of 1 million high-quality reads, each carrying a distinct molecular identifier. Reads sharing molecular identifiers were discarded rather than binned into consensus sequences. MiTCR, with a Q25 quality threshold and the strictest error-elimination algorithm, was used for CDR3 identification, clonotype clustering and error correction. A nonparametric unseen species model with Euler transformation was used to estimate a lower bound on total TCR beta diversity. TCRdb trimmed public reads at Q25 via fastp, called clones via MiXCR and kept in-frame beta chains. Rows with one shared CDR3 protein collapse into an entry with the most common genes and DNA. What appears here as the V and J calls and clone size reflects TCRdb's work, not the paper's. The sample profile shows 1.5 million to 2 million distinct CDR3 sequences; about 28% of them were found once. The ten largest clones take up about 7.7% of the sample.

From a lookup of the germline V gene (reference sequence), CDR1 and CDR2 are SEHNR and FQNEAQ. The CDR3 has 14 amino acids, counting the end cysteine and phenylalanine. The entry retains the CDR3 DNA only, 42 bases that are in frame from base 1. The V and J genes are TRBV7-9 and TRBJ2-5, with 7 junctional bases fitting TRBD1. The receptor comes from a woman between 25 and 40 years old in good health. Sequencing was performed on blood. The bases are TGTGCCGGCAGCGGAAGGGACAGACAAGAGACCCAGTACTTC. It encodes CAGSGRDRQETQYF.